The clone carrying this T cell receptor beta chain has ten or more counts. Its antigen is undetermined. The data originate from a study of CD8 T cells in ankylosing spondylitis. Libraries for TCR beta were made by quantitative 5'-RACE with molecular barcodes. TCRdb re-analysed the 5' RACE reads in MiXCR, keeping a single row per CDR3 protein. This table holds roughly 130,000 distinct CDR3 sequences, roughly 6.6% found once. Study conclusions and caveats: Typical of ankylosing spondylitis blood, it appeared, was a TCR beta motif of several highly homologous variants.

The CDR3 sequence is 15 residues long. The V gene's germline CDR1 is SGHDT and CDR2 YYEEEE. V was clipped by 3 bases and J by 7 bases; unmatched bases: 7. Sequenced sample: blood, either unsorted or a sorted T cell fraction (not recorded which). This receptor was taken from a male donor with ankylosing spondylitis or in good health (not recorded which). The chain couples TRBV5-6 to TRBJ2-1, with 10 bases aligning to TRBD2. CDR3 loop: CASSWGASGRNEQFF. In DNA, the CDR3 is TGTGCCAGCAGCTGGGGGGCTAGCGGGAGAAATGAGCAGTTCTTC.